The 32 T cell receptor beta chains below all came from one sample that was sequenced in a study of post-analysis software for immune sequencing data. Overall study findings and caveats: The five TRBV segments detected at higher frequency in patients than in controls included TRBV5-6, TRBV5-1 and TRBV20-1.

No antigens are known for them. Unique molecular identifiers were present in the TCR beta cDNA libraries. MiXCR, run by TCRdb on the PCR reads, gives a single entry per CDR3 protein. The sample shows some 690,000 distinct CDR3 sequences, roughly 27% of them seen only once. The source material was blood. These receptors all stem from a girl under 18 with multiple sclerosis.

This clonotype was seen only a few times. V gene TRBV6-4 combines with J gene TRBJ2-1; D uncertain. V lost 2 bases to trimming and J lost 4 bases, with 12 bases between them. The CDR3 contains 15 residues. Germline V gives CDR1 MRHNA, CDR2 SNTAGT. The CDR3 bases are TGTGCCAGCAGTGACGGTGGGTTACCTTACAATGAGCAGTTCTTC. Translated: CASSDGGLPYNEQFF.

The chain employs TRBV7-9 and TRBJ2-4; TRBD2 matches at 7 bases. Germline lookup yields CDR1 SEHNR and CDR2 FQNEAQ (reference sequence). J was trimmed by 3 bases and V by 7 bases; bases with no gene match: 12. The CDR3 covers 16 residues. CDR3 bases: TGTGCCAGCACAGCGGCGGGAGAGGCGGGCAAAAACATTCAGTACTTC. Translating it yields CASTAAGEAGKNIQYF. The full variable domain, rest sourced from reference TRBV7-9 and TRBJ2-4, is DTGVSQNPRHKITKRGQNVTFRCDPISEHNRLYWYRQTLGQGPEFLTYFQNEAQLEKSRLLSDRFSAERPKGSFSTLEIQRTEQGDSAMYLCASTAAGEAGKNIQYFGAGTRLSVL.

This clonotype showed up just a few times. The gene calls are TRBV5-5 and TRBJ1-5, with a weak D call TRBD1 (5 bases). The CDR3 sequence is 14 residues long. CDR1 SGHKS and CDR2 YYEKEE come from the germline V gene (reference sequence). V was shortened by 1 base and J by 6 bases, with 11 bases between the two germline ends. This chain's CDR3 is CASSLQAGLQPQHF. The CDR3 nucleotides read TGTGCCAGCAGCTTGCAAGCGGGGCTTCAGCCCCAGCATTTT.

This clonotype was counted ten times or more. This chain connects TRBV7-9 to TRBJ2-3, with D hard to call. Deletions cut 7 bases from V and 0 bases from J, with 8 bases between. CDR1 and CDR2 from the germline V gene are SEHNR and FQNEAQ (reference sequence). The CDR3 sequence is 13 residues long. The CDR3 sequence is CASTPPSTDTQYF. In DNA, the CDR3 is TGTGCCAGCACCCCACCCAGCACAGATACGCAGTATTTT.

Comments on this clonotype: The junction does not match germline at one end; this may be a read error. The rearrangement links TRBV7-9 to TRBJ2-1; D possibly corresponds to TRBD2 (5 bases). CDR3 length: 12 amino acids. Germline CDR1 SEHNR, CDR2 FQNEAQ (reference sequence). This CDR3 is CASSSGRTEKFF. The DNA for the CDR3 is TGTGCCAGCAGCTCAGGACGGACTGAGAAGTTCTTC.

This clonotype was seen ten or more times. The CDR3 bases are TGTGCCAGCACCAATCTAGCGTGGGCAGGGGAGACCCAGTACTTC. This codes for CASTNLAWAGETQYF. The rearrangement uses TRBV12-3 or TRBV12-4 and TRBJ2-5, with D perhaps matching TRBD2 (6 bases). The V end lost 7 bases, the J end lost 5 bases, and 20 bases lay between the germline ends. The CDR3 has 15 residues.

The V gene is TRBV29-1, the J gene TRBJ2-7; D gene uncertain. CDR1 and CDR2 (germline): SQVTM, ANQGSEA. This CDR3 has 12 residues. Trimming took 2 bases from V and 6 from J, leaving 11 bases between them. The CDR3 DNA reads TGCAGCGTTGAATTCGGCGCAAGCGAGCAGTACTTC. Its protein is CSVEFGASEQYF.

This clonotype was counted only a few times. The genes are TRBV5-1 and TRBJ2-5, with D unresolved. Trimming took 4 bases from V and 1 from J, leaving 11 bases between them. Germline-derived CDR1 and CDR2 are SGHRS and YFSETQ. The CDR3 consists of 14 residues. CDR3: CASSISDGQETQYF. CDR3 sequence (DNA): TGCGCCAGCAGCATATCGGACGGCCAAGAGACCCAGTACTTC.

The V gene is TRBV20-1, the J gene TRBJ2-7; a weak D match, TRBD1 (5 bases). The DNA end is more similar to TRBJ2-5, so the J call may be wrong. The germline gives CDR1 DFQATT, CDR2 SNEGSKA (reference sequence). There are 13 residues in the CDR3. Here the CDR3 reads CSPRAPGAETQYF. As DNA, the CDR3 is TGCAGTCCTCGGGCCCCTGGGGCAGAGACCCAGTACTTC.

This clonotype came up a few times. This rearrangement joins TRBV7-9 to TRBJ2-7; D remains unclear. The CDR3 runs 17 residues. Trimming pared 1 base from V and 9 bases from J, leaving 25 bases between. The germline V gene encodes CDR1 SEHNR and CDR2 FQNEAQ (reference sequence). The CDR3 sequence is CASSLVTRYKDPRLQYF. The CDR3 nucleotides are TGTGCCAGCAGCTTAGTGACGCGGTATAAGGACCCGCGGTTGCAGTACTTC.

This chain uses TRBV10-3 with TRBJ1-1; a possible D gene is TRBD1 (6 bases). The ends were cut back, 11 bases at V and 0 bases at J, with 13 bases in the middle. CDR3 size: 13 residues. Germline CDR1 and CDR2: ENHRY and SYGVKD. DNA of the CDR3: TGTGCCTCGGCGGGGGCCCTGAACACTGAAGCTTTCTTT. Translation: CASAGALNTEAFF.

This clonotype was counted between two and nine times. In nucleotides, the CDR3 is TGTGCCAGCAGCCAACCCGAGGGCAATCAGCCCCAGCATTTT. It codes for CASSQPEGNQPQHF. The rearrangement joins TRBV4-2 to TRBJ1-5; D call uncertain. Trimming removed 2 bases from V and 2 bases from J, with 7 bases in between. CDR1 and CDR2 from the germline V gene are LGHNA and YNFKEQ. CDR3 length: 14 residues.

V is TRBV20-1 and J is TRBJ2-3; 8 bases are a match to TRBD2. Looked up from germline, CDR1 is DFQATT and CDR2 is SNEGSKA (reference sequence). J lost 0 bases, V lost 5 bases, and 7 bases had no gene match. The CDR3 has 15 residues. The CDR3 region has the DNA TGCAGTGCTCTTGAGGTAGCGGGAAGCACAGATACGCAGTATTTT. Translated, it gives CSALEVAGSTDTQYF.

The CDR3 here is CASSPEAGNSQHF. The CDR3 DNA reads as TGTGCCAGCAGCCCCGAGGCGGGGAACTCCCAGCATTTT. This chain connects TRBV6-6 to TRBJ1-5; D gene unclear. V was pared by 6 bases and J by 11 bases, with 17 bases between. This CDR3 has 13 amino acids. CDR1 and CDR2 from the germline V gene are MNHNY and SVGAGI (reference sequence).

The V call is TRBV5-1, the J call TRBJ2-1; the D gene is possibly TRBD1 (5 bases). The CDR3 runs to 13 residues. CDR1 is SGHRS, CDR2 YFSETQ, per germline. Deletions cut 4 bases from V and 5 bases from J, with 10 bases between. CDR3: CASSKGNDNEQFF. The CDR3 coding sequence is TGCGCCAGCAGCAAGGGGAATGACAATGAGCAGTTCTTC.

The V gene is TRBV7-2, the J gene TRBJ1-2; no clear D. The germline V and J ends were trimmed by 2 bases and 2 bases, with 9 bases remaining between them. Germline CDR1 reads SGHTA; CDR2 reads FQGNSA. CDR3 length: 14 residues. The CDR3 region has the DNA TGTGCCAGCAGCTTAAGGGATCCCAACTATGGCTACACCTTC. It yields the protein CASSLRDPNYGYTF.

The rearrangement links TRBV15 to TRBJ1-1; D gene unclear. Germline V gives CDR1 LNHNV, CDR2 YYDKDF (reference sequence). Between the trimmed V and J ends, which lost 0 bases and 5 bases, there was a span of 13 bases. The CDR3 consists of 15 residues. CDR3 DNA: TGTGCCACCAGCAGAGATGAAAGGGAAGGGACTGAAGCTTTCTTT. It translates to CATSRDEREGTEAFF.

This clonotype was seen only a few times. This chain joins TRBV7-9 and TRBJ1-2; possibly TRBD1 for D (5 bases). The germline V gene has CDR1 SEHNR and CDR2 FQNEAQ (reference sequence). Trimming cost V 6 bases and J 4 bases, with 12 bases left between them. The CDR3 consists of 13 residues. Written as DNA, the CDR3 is TGTGCCAGCAGTCAACCGGGGGTCTATGGCTACACCTTC. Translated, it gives CASSQPGVYGYTF. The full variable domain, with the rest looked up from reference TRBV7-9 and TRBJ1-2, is DTGVSQNPRHKITKRGQNVTFRCDPISEHNRLYWYRQTLGQGPEFLTYFQNEAQLEKSRLLSDRFSAERPKGSFSTLEIQRTEQGDSAMYLCASSQPGVYGYTFGSGTRLTVV.

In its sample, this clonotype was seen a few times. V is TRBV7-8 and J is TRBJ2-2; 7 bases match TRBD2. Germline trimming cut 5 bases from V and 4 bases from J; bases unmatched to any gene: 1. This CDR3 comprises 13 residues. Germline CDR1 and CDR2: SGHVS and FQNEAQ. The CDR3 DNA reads TGTGCCAGCAGCGGGAGGGGCACCGGGGAGCTGTTTTTT. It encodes CASSGRGTGELFF. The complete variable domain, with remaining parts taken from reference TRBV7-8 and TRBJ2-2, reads GAGVSQSPRYKVAKRGQDVALRCDPISGHVSLFWYQQALGQGPEFLTYFQNEAQLDKSGLPSDRFFAERPEGSVSTLKIQRTQQEDSAVYLCASSGRGTGELFFGEGSRLTVL.

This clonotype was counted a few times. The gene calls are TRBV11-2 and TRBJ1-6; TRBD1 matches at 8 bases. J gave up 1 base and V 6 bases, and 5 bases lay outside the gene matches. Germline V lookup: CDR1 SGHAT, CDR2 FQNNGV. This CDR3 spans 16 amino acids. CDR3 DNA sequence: TGTGCCAGCAGACCTTACAGGGGGTCCTATAATTCACCCCTCCACTTT. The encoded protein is CASRPYRGSYNSPLHF.

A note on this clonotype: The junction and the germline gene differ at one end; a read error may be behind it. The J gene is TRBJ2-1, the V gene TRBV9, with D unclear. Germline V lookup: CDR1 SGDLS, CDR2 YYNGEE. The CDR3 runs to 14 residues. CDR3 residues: CASSVSVRNNEQVF. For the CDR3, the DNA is TGTGCCAGCAGCGTTTCGGTCCGGAACAATGAGCAGGTCTTC.

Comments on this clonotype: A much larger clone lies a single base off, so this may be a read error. CDR3 sequence (DNA): TGTGCCAGCGGGCAACGACGTATAGTAAGGTCTACACTGGGGACAGATACGCAGTATTTT. This translates into CASGQRRIVRSTLGTDTQYF. V is TRBV6-1 and J is TRBJ2-3; D unclear. Trimming took off 8 bases at V and 3 bases at J, with 33 bases between the two ends. The length of the CDR3 is 20 residues. Looked up from germline, CDR1 is MNHNS and CDR2 is SASEGT.

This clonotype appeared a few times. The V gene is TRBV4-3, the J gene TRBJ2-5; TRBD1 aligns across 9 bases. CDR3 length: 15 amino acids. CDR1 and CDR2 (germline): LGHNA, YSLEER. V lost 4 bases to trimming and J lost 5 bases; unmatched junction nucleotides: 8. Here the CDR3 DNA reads TGCGCCAGCAGCCGTGGACAGGGGTTGGCCGAGACCCAGTACTTC. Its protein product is CASSRGQGLAETQYF.

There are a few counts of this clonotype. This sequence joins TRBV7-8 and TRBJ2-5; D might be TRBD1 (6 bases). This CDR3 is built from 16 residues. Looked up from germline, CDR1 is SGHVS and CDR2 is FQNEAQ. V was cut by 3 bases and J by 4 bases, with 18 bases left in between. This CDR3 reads CASSLASSPGAETQYF. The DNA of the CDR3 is TGTGCCAGCAGCTTGGCCTCATCGCCAGGGGCAGAGACCCAGTACTTC.

The chain's CDR3 is CASSNLGLTFYEQYF. The DNA of the CDR3 is TGTGCCAGCAGTAACTTGGGACTTACCTTCTACGAGCAGTACTTC. The chain joins TRBV6-2 or TRBV6-3 to TRBJ2-7; possibly TRBD2 for D (6 bases). The ends were cut back, 5 bases at V and 3 bases at J, with 17 bases in the middle. Germline CDR1 and CDR2: MNHEY and SVGEGT. The CDR3 totals 15 residues.

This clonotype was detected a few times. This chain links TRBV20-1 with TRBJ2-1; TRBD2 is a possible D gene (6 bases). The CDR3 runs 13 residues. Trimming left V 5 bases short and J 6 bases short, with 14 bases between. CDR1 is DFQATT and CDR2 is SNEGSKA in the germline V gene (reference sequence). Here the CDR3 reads CSAVQRVINEQFF. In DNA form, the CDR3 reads TGCAGTGCTGTGCAGCGGGTAATCAATGAGCAGTTCTTC.

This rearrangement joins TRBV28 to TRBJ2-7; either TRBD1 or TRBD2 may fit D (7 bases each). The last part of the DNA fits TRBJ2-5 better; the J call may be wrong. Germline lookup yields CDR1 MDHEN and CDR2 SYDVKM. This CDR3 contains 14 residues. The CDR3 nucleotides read TGTGCCAGCAGTTTGACAGGGACTAAAGGGACCCAGTACTTC. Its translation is CASSLTGTKGTQYF.

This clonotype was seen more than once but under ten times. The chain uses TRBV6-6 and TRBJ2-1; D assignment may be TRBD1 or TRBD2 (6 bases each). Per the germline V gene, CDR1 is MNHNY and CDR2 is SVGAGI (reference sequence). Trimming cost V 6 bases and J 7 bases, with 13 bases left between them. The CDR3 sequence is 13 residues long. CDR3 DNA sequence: TGTGCCAGCAGGGACAGCAGCGGGAATGAGCAGTTCTTC. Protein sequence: CASRDSSGNEQFF.

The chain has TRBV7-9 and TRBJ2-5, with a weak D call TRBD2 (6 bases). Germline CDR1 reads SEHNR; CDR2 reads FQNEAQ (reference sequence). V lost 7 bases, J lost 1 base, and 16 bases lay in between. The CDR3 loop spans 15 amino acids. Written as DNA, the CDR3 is TGTGCCAGCACAAAAAGGGGCGGGACCCAAGAGACCCAGTACTTC. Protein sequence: CASTKRGGTQETQYF.

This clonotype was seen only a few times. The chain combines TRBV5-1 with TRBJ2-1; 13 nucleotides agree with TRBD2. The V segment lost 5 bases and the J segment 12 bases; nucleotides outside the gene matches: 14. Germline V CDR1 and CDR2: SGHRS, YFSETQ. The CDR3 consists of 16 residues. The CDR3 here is CASRPTSGGTRTGQFF. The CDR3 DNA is TGCGCCAGCAGACCGACTAGCGGGGGGACCCGCACCGGGCAGTTCTTC.

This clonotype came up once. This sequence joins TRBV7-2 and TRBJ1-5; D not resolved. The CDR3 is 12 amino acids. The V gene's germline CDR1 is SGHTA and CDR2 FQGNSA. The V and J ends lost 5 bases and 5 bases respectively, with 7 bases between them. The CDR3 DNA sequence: TGTGCCAGCAGCGCCCCCTATCAGCCCCAGCATTTT. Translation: CASSAPYQPQHF.

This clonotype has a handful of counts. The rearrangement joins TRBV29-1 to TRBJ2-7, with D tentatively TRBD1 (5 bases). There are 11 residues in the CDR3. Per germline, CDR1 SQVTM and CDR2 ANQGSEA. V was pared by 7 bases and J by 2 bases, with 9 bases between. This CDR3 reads CSGTTAYEQYF. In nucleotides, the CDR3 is TGCAGCGGGACGACAGCCTACGAGCAGTACTTC.